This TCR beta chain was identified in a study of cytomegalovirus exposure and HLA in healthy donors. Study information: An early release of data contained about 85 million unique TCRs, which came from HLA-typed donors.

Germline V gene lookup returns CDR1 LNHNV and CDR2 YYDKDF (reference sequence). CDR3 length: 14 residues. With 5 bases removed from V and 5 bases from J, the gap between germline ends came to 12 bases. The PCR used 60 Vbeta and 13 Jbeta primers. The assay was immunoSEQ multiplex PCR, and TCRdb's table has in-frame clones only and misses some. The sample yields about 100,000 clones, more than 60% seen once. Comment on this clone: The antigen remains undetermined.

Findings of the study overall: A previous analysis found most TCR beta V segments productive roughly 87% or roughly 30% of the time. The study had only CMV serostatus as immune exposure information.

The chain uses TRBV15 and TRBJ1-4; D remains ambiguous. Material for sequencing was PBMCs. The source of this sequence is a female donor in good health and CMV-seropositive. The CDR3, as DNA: TGTGCCACCAGCGAGGGAGGCTACAATGAAAAACTGTTTTTT. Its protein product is CATSEGGYNEKLFF.